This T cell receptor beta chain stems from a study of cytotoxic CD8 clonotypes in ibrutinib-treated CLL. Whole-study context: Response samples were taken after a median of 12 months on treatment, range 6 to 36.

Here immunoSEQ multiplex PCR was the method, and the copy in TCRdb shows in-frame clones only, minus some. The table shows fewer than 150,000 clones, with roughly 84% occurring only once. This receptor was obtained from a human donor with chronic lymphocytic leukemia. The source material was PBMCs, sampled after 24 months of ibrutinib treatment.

The CDR3 bases are TGTGCCAGCCACCGGACAGGGAATGAAAAACTGTTTTTT. It codes for CASHRTGNEKLFF. The chain uses TRBV6-5 and TRBJ1-4; 8 positions match TRBD1. Germline lookup yields CDR1 MNHEY and CDR2 SVGAGI. The V gene end was trimmed by 8 bases and the J gene end by 5 bases; junction bases not matched to a gene: 4. This CDR3 has 13 amino acids.